The rows below give T cell receptor beta chains drawn from one sample of a study of T cell changes during pregnancy in multiple sclerosis. Clones were read by immunoSEQ multiplex PCR, and TCRdb kept only the in-frame ones, dropping some. The sample lists tens of thousands of clones, about 91% occurring once. This specimen consisted of peripheral blood, obtained before pregnancy. These TCRs come from a female donor with multiple sclerosis, enrolled in a pregnancy study. CDR3s include the opening cysteine and the closing phenylalanine or tryptophan. D genes are given only for firm matches.

CDR3 protein: CASSFRGGNTEAFF; D gene: .; V gene: TRBV27
CDR3 protein: CASSDRDSAYNSPLHF; D gene: TRBD1; V gene: TRBV9
CDR3 protein: CASSQGVLGLAGEETQYF; D gene: TRBD2; V gene: TRBV7-3
CDR3 protein: CAWSSHALGRNYGYTF; D gene: .; V gene: TRBV30
CDR3 protein: CASSLSRAPAYEQYF; D gene: .; V gene: TRBV7-8
CDR3 protein: CASVGTGYHEQYF; D gene: TRBD1; V gene: TRBV6-5
CDR3 protein: CASRLGRSSYNEQFF; D gene: .; V gene: TRBV27
CDR3 protein: CASSLRTGRGYTF; D gene: .; V gene: TRBV19
CDR3 protein: CASSQIGVGTGSYEQYF; D gene: .; V gene: TRBV7-6
CDR3 protein: CATSREGTGFSNEQFF; D gene: TRBD1; V gene: TRBV15
CDR3 protein: CASSLPGTVRTNYGYTF; D gene: TRBD1; V gene: TRBV4-1
CDR3 protein: CASTLKPGWGKLFF; D gene: .; V gene: TRBV11-2
CDR3 protein: CASSYFPSTF; D gene: .; V gene: TRBV6-6
CDR3 protein: CASSTGGKRGEQYF; D gene: TRBD1; V gene: TRBV6-5
CDR3 protein: CASSVDTRYGYTF; D gene: .; V gene: TRBV9
CDR3 protein: CASSNGPDTIYF; D gene: .; V gene: TRBV19
CDR3 protein: CASSTPRDITDTQYF; D gene: .; V gene: TRBV10-2
CDR3 protein: CASSLGGQGGGYTF; D gene: TRBD1; V gene: TRBV27
CDR3 protein: CASSIGQLGDEQFF; D gene: .; V gene: TRBV19
CDR3 protein: CASSSDRDRVEQYF; D gene: TRBD1; V gene: TRBV7-9
CDR3 protein: CASSSNHRVRGEQYF; D gene: .; V gene: TRBV19
CDR3 protein: CASSAGSYEQYF; D gene: .; V gene: TRBV6-5
CDR3 protein: CASSLRGSGDLRLYNEQFF; D gene: TRBD2; V gene: TRBV5-8
CDR3 protein: CASGQGSGGANVLTF; D gene: TRBD1; V gene: TRBV5-1
CDR3 protein: CASSDVGGGQAFF; D gene: .; V gene: TRBV2
CDR3 protein: CASSLGRLEKLFF; D gene: .; V gene: TRBV7-2
CDR3 protein: CAWSVQGYEQYF; D gene: .; V gene: TRBV30
CDR3 protein: CASSGALDRGWEAFF; D gene: TRBD1; V gene: TRBV9
CDR3 protein: CASSFQAGVGNTEAFF; D gene: .; V gene: TRBV6-5
CDR3 protein: CASSTGQNNEKLFF; D gene: .; V gene: TRBV19
CDR3 protein: CASSEGQVNTEAFF; D gene: .; V gene: TRBV27
CDR3 protein: CASSVGQQETQYF; D gene: .; V gene: TRBV9
CDR3 protein: CASSFTGGPYEQYF; D gene: TRBD1; V gene: TRBV19
CDR3 protein: CASLSGGRPYNEQFF; D gene: .; V gene: TRBV7-3
CDR3 protein: CASSLERRQGYGYTF; D gene: .; V gene: TRBV7-9
CDR3 protein: CASSLGGFEQYF; D gene: .; V gene: TRBV5-1
CDR3 protein: CASSESLAGRDTGELFF; D gene: TRBD2; V gene: TRBV10-1
CDR3 protein: CASHETGVGNYGYTF; D gene: TRBD1; V gene: TRBV2
CDR3 protein: CASSQEKAGQDIVNYGYTF; D gene: TRBD1; V gene: TRBV4-1
CDR3 protein: CASSPRQGLAKNIQYF; D gene: .; V gene: TRBV18
CDR3 protein: CASSFFRGKGSKETQYF; D gene: .; V gene: TRBV7-9
CDR3 protein: CASSLLDRGQETQYF; D gene: TRBD1; V gene: TRBV5-4
CDR3 protein: CASSQLGSGGPGEQYF; D gene: TRBD2; V gene: TRBV4-2
CDR3 protein: CASSEVIQLF; D gene: .; V gene: TRBV2
CDR3 protein: CASSRGSGFSEAFF; D gene: .; V gene: TRBV7-9
CDR3 protein: CASSTGYEQYF; D gene: .; V gene: TRBV19
CDR3 protein: CASSLKGQGIGAKNIQYF; D gene: TRBD1; V gene: TRBV27
CDR3 protein: CASSDGLRDTEAFF; D gene: .; V gene: TRBV6-1